The present TCR beta chain was sequenced within a study of cytomegalovirus exposure and HLA in healthy donors. The study, taken as a whole, reports: The authors later found HLA-associated TCR beta chains more clonally expanded than equally common others.

Note on this clone: Antigen: not known.

60 Vbeta and 13 Jbeta primers were used in PCR. Libraries were prepared by immunoSEQ multiplex PCR; TCRdb keeps only in-frame clonotypes and omits some of them. The profile shows 99,000 or so clones, about 75% of them singletons. The CDR3 has 14 residues. Trimming took 3 bases from V and 0 from J, leaving 9 bases between them. CDR1 is SGHAT, CDR2 FQNNGV, per germline. The rearrangement joins TRBV11-2 to TRBJ2-7, with a weak D call TRBD2 (5 bases). The specimen sequenced was PBMCs. The clonotype originates from a man aged 55 to 70 in good health and CMV-seropositive. In DNA form, the CDR3 reads TGTGCCAGCAGCTTCCGGGGTAGCTCCTACGAGCAGTACTTC. Its protein product is CASSFRGSSYEQYF.